The rows below give T cell receptor beta chains drawn from one sample of a study of T cell responses to AZD1222 COVID-19 vaccine. This table comes from immunoSEQ multiplex PCR, and its TCRdb copy is limited to in-frame clones, with some not included. The repertoire holds 140,000 or so clones, with approximately 90% as singletons. The input for sequencing was peripheral blood, taken 28 days after the second AZD1222 dose. The receptor set was obtained from an adult who received the AZD1222 COVID-19 vaccine. The CDR3 runs from the conserved cysteine through the conserved F or W. Fields, in order: J gene, D gene, V gene, clone size, CDR3 DNA, CDR3 protein. A D gene is named only where the DNA matches it firmly. Some rows mark clone size as missing; the rest say once, few, many or name a class of expanded clone.

TRBJ1-2	-	TRBV23-1	-	TGCGCCAGCAGTCAAAGGTATGGCTACACCTTC	CASSQRYGYTF
TRBJ1-2	-	TRBV3-1/TRBV3-2	-	TGTGCCAGCAGCCACGACAGTAGGGGCTACACCTTC	CASSHDSRGYTF
TRBJ1-2	TRBD1	TRBV5-1	once	TGCGCCAGCAGCTTCTCCGGGACAGGGGGTTCTGGCTACACCTTC	CASSFSGTGGSGYTF
TRBJ2-1	TRBD2	TRBV3-1/TRBV3-2	-	TGTGCCAGCAGCCTCGGGCTAGCGGTAGGGAATGAGCAGTTCTTC	CASSLGLAVGNEQFF
TRBJ1-2	-	TRBV18	-	TGTGCCAGCTCCCGGCAGGGGAACTATGGCTACACCTTC	CASSRQGNYGYTF
TRBJ1-1	-	TRBV5-8	-	TGTGCCAGCAGCTTGATGGCAGTGAACACTGAAGCTTTCTTT	CASSLMAVNTEAFF
TRBJ2-1	TRBD1	TRBV24-1	-	TGTGCCACCAGTGCCCCGCGGGACAGGTCGTACAGTAATGAGCAGTTCTTC	CATSAPRDRSYSNEQFF
TRBJ2-1	-	TRBV24-1	-	TGTGCCACCAGTGAATTAGCCGGGGATGAGCAGTTCTTC	CATSELAGDEQFF
TRBJ1-4	-	TRBV18	-	TGTGCCAGCTCACCGACAGAATCAACTAATGAAAAACTGTTTTTT	CASSPTESTNEKLFF
TRBJ1-1	-	TRBV5-1	-	TGCGCCAGCAGCCAAACAAGGAACACTGAAGCTTTCTTT	CASSQTRNTEAFF
TRBJ1-3	-	TRBV5-1	-	TGCGCCAGCAGCCCACAGGGAACTGGAAACACCATATATTTT	CASSPQGTGNTIYF
TRBJ2-5	-	TRBV6-5	-	TGTGCCAGCAGTTACTCGCCGGGCCAAGAGACCCAGTACTTC	CASSYSPGQETQYF
TRBJ1-1	-	TRBV6-1	-	TGTGCCAGCAGTGAAAGGAAGGTGAACACTGAAGCTTTCTTT	CASSERKVNTEAFF
TRBJ2-1	-	TRBV2	-	TGTGCCAGCAGTGTGAGCAATGAGCAGTTCTTC	CASSVSNEQFF
TRBJ1-2	-	TRBV6-5	-	TGTGCCAGCAGTCTCGACAGAAGAGACTATGGCTACACCTTC	CASSLDRRDYGYTF
TRBJ2-2	TRBD2	TRBV7-9	-	TGTGCCAGCAGCCCCCGGACTAGCGGGAGAAAGACCGGGGAGCTGTTTTTT	CASSPRTSGRKTGELFF
TRBJ1-2	TRBD1	TRBV27	-	TGTGCCAGCGTTGCTTGGGACAGGGGATTCTCCTATGGCTACACCTTC	CASVAWDRGFSYGYTF
TRBJ1-2	-	TRBV15	-	TGTGCCACCAGCAGAGATCGGGGGGCAGGGTATGGCTACACCTTC	CATSRDRGAGYGYTF
TRBJ1-5	-	TRBV30	-	TGTGCCTGGAGCGGGACCGGGACACCTAATCAGCCCCAGCATTTT	CAWSGTGTPNQPQHF
TRBJ1-1	-	TRBV11-3	-	TGTGCCAGCAGCTTAGACAGGGTTGCTGAAGCTTTCTTT	CASSLDRVAEAFF